Included here is one T cell receptor beta chain sequence, with context. Its antigen is currently unknown. The data were obtained in a study of cytomegalovirus exposure and HLA in healthy donors. Across the study: Among approximately 400 genotyped donors, around 80% fell in the Caucasian-associated ancestry cluster.

Study results and limitations: In an earlier analysis, about 87% or about 30%: the productive usage of most TCR beta V segments.

CDR1 SNHLY and CDR2 FYNNEI come from the germline V gene. V lost 5 bases and J 10 bases, leaving 12 bases between the germline ends. This CDR3 contains 13 residues. The PCR made use of 60 Vbeta and 13 Jbeta primers. Generated by immunoSEQ multiplex PCR, the TCRdb table keeps only in-frame clones and is missing some. The sample lists more than 95,000 clones; around 75% were seen once. The sequencing input was PBMCs. V is TRBV2 and J is TRBJ1-6; maybe TRBD1 (5 bases). The sequence came from a man aged 55 to 70 in good health and CMV-seropositive. CDR3 nucleotides: TGTGCCAGCAGTTCGGCAGGGAACTCACCCCTCCACTTT. Translating gives CASSSAGNSPLHF.